These T cell receptor beta chains were read from a single sample in a study of cytomegalovirus exposure and HLA in healthy donors. Clones were read by immunoSEQ multiplex PCR, and TCRdb kept only the in-frame ones, dropping some. The sample has roughly 150,000 clones; around four fifths are singletons. Material: PBMCs. The source is a woman aged 18-29 years in good health and CMV-seronegative. CDR3s include the opening cysteine and the closing phenylalanine or tryptophan. The D gene is left open where the match is weak. Clone size is not always given. Where it is, it says once, few, many or a class for expanded clones.

>TRBV6-4|-|-|TRBJ1-5
TGTGCCAGCAGTGACTCGGCTGGCAATCAGCCCCAGCATTTT
CASSDSAGNQPQHF
>TRBV7-9|-|-|TRBJ2-7
TGTGCCAGCAGCTTAACCTCGGAGGAGCAGTACTTC
CASSLTSEEQYF
>TRBV4-2|-|-|TRBJ2-5
TGTGCCAGCAGCCCAATGATAAACGGAGGGACCCAGTACTTC
CASSPMINGGTQYF
>TRBV6-6|few|-|TRBJ1-1
TGTGCCAGCAGTTACACAGGTAACACTGAAGCTTTCTTT
CASSYTGNTEAFF
>TRBV30|-|-|TRBJ1-1
TGTGCCTGGAGTGTACGGAGGAACACTGAAGCTTTCTTT
CAWSVRRNTEAFF
>TRBV2|-|TRBD1|TRBJ2-1
TGTGCCAGCAGAGTGAGGGGGCAAGAGCAGTTCTTC
CASRVRGQEQFF
>TRBV15|-|-|TRBJ2-3
TGTGCCACCAGCCGGACGGGATACACAGATACGCAGTATTTT
CATSRTGYTDTQYF
>TRBV9|-|TRBD1|TRBJ1-4
TGTGCCAGCAGCGCTCAGGGACAGTCGAATGAAAAACTGTTTTTT
CASSAQGQSNEKLFF
>TRBV19|-|-|TRBJ1-1
TGTGCCAGTAGCATGGGGGGCACTGAAGCTTTCTTT
CASSMGGTEAFF
>TRBV29-1|-|-|TRBJ1-2
TGCAGCTGTCACCCTTCCGGGACAAAGGCCGATGGCTACACCTTC
CSCHPSGTKADGYTF
>TRBV21-1|-|-|TRBJ2-1
TGTGCCAGCAGCAATTTACGGTGGACAGGGTGGAATGAGCAGTTCTTC
CASSNLRWTGWNEQFF
>TRBV7-9|-|-|TRBJ2-1
TGTTCCAGCAGCTTTTTGGGAGATAAGCAGTTCTTC
CSSSFLGDKQFF
>TRBV2|-|TRBD2|TRBJ2-2
TGTGCCAGCCGGCGGGGGGCAACCGGGGAGCTGTTTTTT
CASRRGATGELFF
>TRBV5-6|-|-|TRBJ1-1
TGTGCCAGCAGCGAAACAGAGAACACTGAAGCTTTCTTT
CASSETENTEAFF
>TRBV6-1|-|-|TRBJ2-4
TGTGCCAGCAGACCCCTGGTACCCCCCAAGAACAGTCAGTACTTC
CASRPLVPPKNSQYF